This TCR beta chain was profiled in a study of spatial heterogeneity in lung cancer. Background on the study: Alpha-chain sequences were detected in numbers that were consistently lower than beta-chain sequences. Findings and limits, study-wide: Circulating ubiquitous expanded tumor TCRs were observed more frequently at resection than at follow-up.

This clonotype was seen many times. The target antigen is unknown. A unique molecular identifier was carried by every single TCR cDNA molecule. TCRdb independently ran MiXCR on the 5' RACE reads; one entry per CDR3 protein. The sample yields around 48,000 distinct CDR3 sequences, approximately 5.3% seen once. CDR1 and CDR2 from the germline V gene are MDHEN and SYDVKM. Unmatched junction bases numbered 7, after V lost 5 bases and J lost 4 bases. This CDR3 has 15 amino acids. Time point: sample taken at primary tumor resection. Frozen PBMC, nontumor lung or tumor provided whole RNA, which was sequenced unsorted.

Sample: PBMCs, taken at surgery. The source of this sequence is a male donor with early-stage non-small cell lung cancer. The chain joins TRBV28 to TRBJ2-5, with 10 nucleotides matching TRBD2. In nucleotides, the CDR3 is TGTGCCAGCAGTCGGCTAGCGGGAGCAGCAGAGACCCAGTACTTC. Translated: CASSRLAGAAETQYF.